This TCR beta chain was captured in a study of blood T cells in healthy people across ages. In germline, CDR1 is SNHLY, CDR2 FYNNEI. The CDR3 sequence is 14 residues long. The authors ran a second PCR of roughly 6 to 11 cycles using a sample-barcoded 5' primer and a J-beta primer mix. TCRdb reanalysed the 5' RACE reads using MiXCR and keeps one entry per CDR3 protein. The sample includes around 800,000 distinct CDR3 sequences, 62% of them seen just once. The chain uses TRBV2 and TRBJ2-5; D could derive from TRBD1 or TRBD2 (5 bases each). With the DNA end fitting TRBJ2-4 better, the J assignment may be wrong. The sample was blood. This sequence was found in a man aged 25 to 40 in good health. CDR3 coding DNA: TGTGCCAGCAGGGGGGATCAGGCCAAAAACATTCAGTACTTC. Protein sequence: CASRGDQAKNIQYF.